Listed here are 15 T cell receptor beta chains from one sample, sequenced in a study of cytomegalovirus exposure and HLA in healthy donors. The primer mix had 60 Vbeta and 13 Jbeta primers. Using immunoSEQ multiplex PCR, the repertoire was profiled, and TCRdb retains in-frame clones only, with some absent. The sample records 200,000 to 250,000 clones, approximately 88% being singletons. Sequencing was performed on PBMCs. Receptors were obtained from a boy between 2 and 10 years old in good health and CMV-seronegative.

The chain uses TRBV30 and TRBJ2-7, with a possible D match to TRBD2 (6 bases). CDR1 and CDR2 (germline): GTSNPN, SVGIG (reference sequence). The CDR3 has 15 residues. V lost 2 bases, J lost 0 bases, and 14 bases lay in between. The CDR3 DNA follows: TGTGCCTGGAGTCTCACCCGGGGGAGCTCCTACGAGCAGTACTTC. Amino acids: CAWSLTRGSSYEQYF.

This chain uses TRBV11-2 with TRBJ2-7, with TRBD1 identical over 8 bases. The V and J ends lost 7 bases and 3 bases, in that order; junction bases with no gene match: 8. CDR3 length: 14 residues. The germline gives CDR1 SGHAT, CDR2 FQNNGV. The CDR3 DNA is TGTGCCAGCACCTCGACAGGGGTCGTCTACGAGCAGTACTTC. Its protein product is CASTSTGVVYEQYF.

The chain employs TRBV7-9 and TRBJ2-1; the D is unclear. This CDR3 contains 17 residues. With 5 bases removed from V and 0 bases from J, the gap between germline ends came to 17 bases. CDR1 SEHNR and CDR2 FQNEAQ come from the germline V gene (reference sequence). CDR3 nucleotides: TGTGCCAGCAGCCAATTTCGACTGAGCCCCTCCTACAATGAGCAGTTCTTC. Translated, it gives CASSQFRLSPSYNEQFF.

The chain links TRBV7-9 to TRBJ1-1; D uncertain. The V and J ends lost 4 bases and 2 bases respectively, with 17 bases between them. CDR1 and CDR2 (germline): SEHNR, FQNEAQ (reference sequence). This CDR3 has 16 residues. The CDR3 protein is CASSSPSEVINTEAFF. The CDR3 nucleotides read TGTGCCAGCAGCTCCCCTTCGGAGGTGATTAACACTGAAGCTTTCTTT.

The rearrangement links TRBV25-1 to TRBJ2-5; maybe TRBD2 (7 bases). From germline, CDR1 is MGHDK and CDR2 SYGVNS. Trimming stripped 1 base from V and 3 bases from J, with 12 bases between. This CDR3 is 15 amino acids long. CDR3 protein: CASSEWGGVKETQYF. The CDR3 coding sequence is TGTGCCAGCAGTGAATGGGGGGGCGTTAAAGAGACCCAGTACTTC.

The chain recombines TRBV4-2 with TRBJ2-1; a possible D gene is TRBD2 (5 bases). Trimming pared 0 bases from V and 7 bases from J, leaving 10 bases between. CDR3 size: 14 residues. From germline, CDR1 is LGHNA and CDR2 YNFKEQ. The CDR3 sequence: CASSQDGEGNEQFF. The DNA for the CDR3 is TGTGCCAGCAGCCAAGATGGAGAGGGAAATGAGCAGTTCTTC.

The gene calls are TRBV9 and TRBJ1-6; TRBD1 aligns across 7 bases. Germline CDR1 and CDR2: SGDLS and YYNGEE. V dropped 3 bases and J dropped 8; count of bases not matched to a gene: 17. The CDR3 length is 18 residues. CDR3 loop: CASSATTGQSSRYSPLHF. The CDR3 DNA follows: TGTGCCAGCAGCGCCACCACGGGACAGTCCTCTAGGTATTCACCCCTCCACTTT.

V gene TRBV6-1 combines with J gene TRBJ2-7, with 9 bases lining up with TRBD2. The CDR3 loop spans 13 amino acids. Germline CDR1 is MNHNS and CDR2 is SASEGT. The CDR3 nucleotides are TGTGCCAGCAGCCCAGCTCCCGGGACTAGCTACGGTGTC. Its protein product is CASSPAPGTSYGV.

V and J are TRBV6-5 and TRBJ1-1, with D possibly TRBD1 on 5 matching bases. Germline V gene data show CDR1 as MNHEY and CDR2 as SVGAGI. The CDR3 runs 13 residues. V lost 5 bases and J lost 4, with 11 bases in between. Here the CDR3 reads CASSPYQGTEAFF. DNA for the CDR3: TGTGCCAGCAGTCCATACCAGGGCACTGAAGCTTTCTTT.

J is TRBJ2-2 and V is TRBV5-4, with 10 positions matching TRBD1. The CDR3 is made up of 16 amino acids. Per germline, CDR1 SGHNT and CDR2 YYREEE (reference sequence). The ends lost 3 bases at V and 6 bases at J; junction bases unmatched: 8. Here the CDR3 reads CASSYPRQGAAGELFF. The CDR3 region has the DNA TGTGCCAGCAGCTATCCTAGACAGGGGGCGGCCGGGGAGCTGTTTTTT.

This chain uses TRBV6-1 with TRBJ2-7; 9 nucleotides agree with TRBD1. After removal of 10 bases from V and 3 bases from J, the junction contained 13 bases not matched to a gene. Germline V gene sequence: CDR1 MNHNS, CDR2 SASEGT. The CDR3 has 15 residues. The CDR3 region has the DNA TGTGCCACCTCTGGTCCGGACAGGGGAAACTACGAGCAGTACTTC. As protein: CATSGPDRGNYEQYF.

This chain links TRBV14 with TRBJ1-2, with D maybe TRBD1 (5 bases). The V gene's germline CDR1 is SGHDN and CDR2 FVKESK. The CDR3 consists of 14 residues. V lost 0 bases, J lost 7 bases, and 12 bases lay in between. This CDR3 reads CASSQDMGRGGYTF. The CDR3 coding sequence is TGTGCCAGCAGCCAAGATATGGGGCGCGGTGGCTACACCTTC. The full variable domain, completed using reference TRBV14 and TRBJ1-2, is EAGVTQFPSHSVIEKGQTVTLRCDPISGHDNLYWYRRVMGKEIKFLLHFVKESKQDESGMPNNRFLAERTGGTYSTLKVQPAELEDSGVYFCASSQDMGRGGYTFGSGTRLTVV.

The V call is TRBV10-3, the J call TRBJ2-5; the match to TRBD1 covers 8 bases. The CDR3 contains 16 residues. V lost 0 bases to trimming and J lost 5 bases; unmatched junction nucleotides: 8. The germline V gene encodes CDR1 ENHRY and CDR2 SYGVKD. The CDR3 here is CAISESRDRGRETQYF. CDR3 nucleotide sequence: TGTGCCATCAGTGAGTCACGAGACAGGGGTCGGGAGACCCAGTACTTC.

The gene calls are TRBV6-6 and TRBJ1-5; weak D call: TRBD1 (5 bases). The V end lost 6 bases, the J end lost 7 bases, and 13 bases lay between the germline ends. Per germline, CDR1 MNHNY and CDR2 SVGAGI (reference sequence). This CDR3 comprises 13 residues. The CDR3 region is CASSLADSQPQHF. DNA for the CDR3: TGTGCCAGCAGCCTGGCAGACAGCCAGCCCCAGCATTTT.

V usage is TRBV5-1 and J usage is TRBJ2-7, with 9 bases aligning to TRBD2. Germline CDR1 SGHRS, CDR2 YFSETQ. The junction had 7 bases not matched to a gene; V was cut back by 0 bases and J by 3 bases. The CDR3 is 16 amino acids. The CDR3 nucleotides are TGCGCCAGCAGCTTGGACCTAGCGGGGATTAACTACGAGCAGTACTTC. Encoded protein: CASSLDLAGINYEQYF.